A selection of T cell receptor beta chains follows, all from one sample in a study of shared clonotypes between healthy human individuals. Sequenced by immunoSEQ multiplex PCR; TCRdb stores in-frame clones only, minus some. The table records roughly 2.4 million clones, around 95% of them present only once. Sequenced: naive CD4+ T cells sorted from blood. The source is a man younger than 35 in good health. The CDR3 runs from the conserved cysteine through the conserved F or W. A D gene is named only where the DNA matches it firmly. The size field is filled for only some rows; it gives once, few, many or a size class.

>-|-|TRBV28|TRBJ2-5
TGTGCCAGCAGTTCGCCTCGGGGGACCCAGTACTTC
CASSSPRGTQYF
>once|TRBD1|TRBV7-2|TRBJ2-3
TGTGCCAGCAGCCCGGGACAGGAGAGCACAGATACGCAGTATTTT
CASSPGQESTDTQYF
>-|-|TRBV7-2|TRBJ1-4
TGTGCCAGCAGCTTATACGGGGGGGCTGGTAATGAAAAACTGTTTTTT
CASSLYGGAGNEKLFF
>-|-|TRBV11-3|TRBJ1-2
TGTGCCAGCAGCTTACTCCGAATAGGCCCATCGCCAAACTATGGCTACACCTTC
CASSLLRIGPSPNYGYTF
>-|TRBD1|TRBV7-8|TRBJ1-6
TGTGCCAGCAGCTTAGGGACGACAGGGCTAAATTCACCCCTCCACTTT
CASSLGTTGLNSPLHF
>-|-|TRBV18|TRBJ2-7
TGTGCCAGCTCACCACCGAGCGGTTCATACGAGCAGTACTTC
CASSPPSGSYEQYF
>-|-|TRBV29-1|TRBJ2-1
TGCAGCTTCGAGGTACCGGGGGCAGGGGCCTACAATGAGCAGTTCTTC
CSFEVPGAGAYNEQFF
>-|TRBD1|TRBV7-2|TRBJ1-1
TGTGCCAGCAGCCGGACAGGGGGCACTGAAGCTTTCTTT
CASSRTGGTEAFF
>-|-|TRBV2|TRBJ2-3
TGTGCCAGCAGTTCACAACGCCCTAGCACAGATACGCAGTATTTT
CASSSQRPSTDTQYF
>-|TRBD2|TRBV11-2|TRBJ2-3
TGTGCCAGCAGCTTATATCTAGCGGGCACAGATACGCAGTATTTT
CASSLYLAGTDTQYF
>-|TRBD2|TRBV18|TRBJ2-5
TGTGCCAGCTCACTAAAACTAGCGGGGGTCTTACAAGAGACCCAGTACTTC
CASSLKLAGVLQETQYF
>once|-|TRBV27|TRBJ2-7
TGTGCCAGCCGATTGGGTAGGGACACCCGCTACGAGCAGTACTTC
CASRLGRDTRYEQYF
>-|-|TRBV6-5|TRBJ1-3
TGTGCCAGCAGTTACGACCATAAGGGAAACACCATATATTTT
CASSYDHKGNTIYF
>once|-|TRBV11-2|TRBJ1-1
TGTGCCAGCAGCTCGCAGGGAGGCACTGAAGCTTTCTTT
CASSSQGGTEAFF
>-|-|TRBV4-1|TRBJ1-3
TGCGCCAGCAGCCAAGCAGTAGGGCGAATGGGAAACACCATATATTTT
CASSQAVGRMGNTIYF
>-|TRBD1|TRBV6-6|TRBJ2-7
TGTGCCAGCAGTTTCGGGACAGGGGACGAGCAGTACTTC
CASSFGTGDEQYF
>-|-|TRBV11-3|TRBJ2-1
TGTGCCAGCAGCTTAGAAGGGGGGAATGAGCAGTTCTTC
CASSLEGGNEQFF
>-|-|TRBV7-2|TRBJ1-1
TGTGCCAGCAGCTTTAGTATCACTGAAGCTTTCTTT
CASSFSITEAFF
>once|-|TRBV25-1|TRBJ1-1
TGTGCCAGCAGTGATACGGGGGCCAACACTGAAGCTTTCTTT
CASSDTGANTEAFF
>-|-|TRBV5-4|TRBJ1-5
TGTGCCAGCAGCTCTAGGGACAGCAATCAGCCCCAGCATTTT
CASSSRDSNQPQHF
>-|-|TRBV18|TRBJ2-7
TGTGCCAGCTCACCAACAGGATACTACGAGCAGTACTTC
CASSPTGYYEQYF
>few|-|TRBV11-2|TRBJ2-3
TGTGCCAGCAGCTTTAGCACAGATACGCAGTATTTT
CASSFSTDTQYF
>-|-|TRBV5-1|TRBJ1-2
TGCGCCAGCAGCTTCGACGCTAACTATGGCTACACCTTC
CASSFDANYGYTF
>-|TRBD2|TRBV15|TRBJ2-3
TGTGCCACCAGCAGAGATATTCGCGGGAGGGAGAGCACGCAGTATTTT
CATSRDIRGRESTQYF
>-|TRBD1|TRBV30|TRBJ1-1
TGTGCCTGGACCGAACAGGGGAGCACTGAAGCTTTCTTT
CAWTEQGSTEAFF
>-|-|TRBV19|TRBJ2-5
TGTGCCAGTAGGGGGGACACAGAGACCCAGTACTTC
CASRGDTETQYF
>-|-|TRBV5-6|TRBJ1-1
TGTGCCAGCAGCTTGCCGGGATCCGGTGAAGCTTTCTTT
CASSLPGSGEAFF
>-|-|TRBV4-3|TRBJ1-1
TGCGCCAGCAGCCAAGGGACAGCTGAAGCTTTCTTT
CASSQGTAEAFF
>-|-|TRBV7-9|TRBJ2-2
TGTGCCAGCAGCTTAGCGGTGTCCATCGGGGAGCTGTTTTTT
CASSLAVSIGELFF
>-|-|TRBV23-1|TRBJ2-7
TGCGCCAGCAGTCACCCCGCGGTACAGGGTAACTACGAGCAGTACTTC
CASSHPAVQGNYEQYF
>-|-|TRBV4-1|TRBJ1-4
TGCGCCAGCAGCCCCAATGGAGGGGGGAGTGAAAAACTGTTTTTT
CASSPNGGGSEKLFF
>-|-|TRBV6-1|TRBJ1-5
TGTGCCAGCAGCGGGGCTGGGCGAAATCAGCCCCAGCATTTT
CASSGAGRNQPQHF
>-|-|TRBV6-5|TRBJ2-7
TGTGCCAGCAGTTACGGGAGGTACTACGAGCAGTACTTC
CASSYGRYYEQYF
>few|-|TRBV4-1|TRBJ1-2
TGCGCCAGCAGCCAAGATCCAGGGTTGGGTGGCTACACCTTC
CASSQDPGLGGYTF
>-|-|TRBV11-2|TRBJ2-3
TGTGCCAGCAGCTTAGGGCGCCGGAGGGCCGGCTCCACAGATACGCAGTATTTT
CASSLGRRRAGSTDTQYF
>-|-|TRBV5-1|TRBJ1-1
TGCGCCAGCAGCTTGGATACGCCCCTGGGAGCTTTCTTT
CASSLDTPLGAFF
>-|-|TRBV7-9|TRBJ2-7
TGTGCCAGCAGCCACAGGGTCCACGAGCAGTACTTC
CASSHRVHEQYF
>-|-|TRBV7-9|TRBJ1-1
TGTGCCAGCAGCTTAGCCGGGGGAAACACTGAAGCTTTCTTT
CASSLAGGNTEAFF
>-|TRBD2|TRBV7-8|TRBJ2-7
TGTGCCAGCAGCGGAAGGGGACTAGCGGGACTCTACGAGCAGTACTTC
CASSGRGLAGLYEQYF
>-|TRBD2|TRBV6-1|TRBJ2-7
TGTGCCAGCATAACGGGGGGGCCTTACGAGCAGTACTTC
CASITGGPYEQYF
>-|-|TRBV2|TRBJ2-3
TGTGCCAGCAGAACGACAGGCACAGATACGCAGTATTTT
CASRTTGTDTQYF
>-|-|TRBV5-6|TRBJ2-5
TGTGCCAGCAGCTTGATCGTGGGAGAAATCCAAGAGACCCAGTACTTC
CASSLIVGEIQETQYF
>once|TRBD1|TRBV9|TRBJ2-7
TGTGCCAGCAGCGTAGCCCTTACAGGGGGCGAGTACGAGCAGTACTTC
CASSVALTGGEYEQYF
>-|-|TRBV14|TRBJ1-1
TGTGCCAGCAGCCAAGATAGGAACACTGAAGCTTTCTTT
CASSQDRNTEAFF
>-|TRBD1|TRBV11-1|TRBJ2-3
TGTGCCAGCAGCGTACAGGGGAACACAGATACGCAGTATTTT
CASSVQGNTDTQYF
>-|-|TRBV28|TRBJ1-2
TGTGCCAGCAGTTTAGGTAGCTATGGCTACACCTTC
CASSLGSYGYTF
>-|-|TRBV6-5|TRBJ2-7
TGTGCCAGCAGTCGGGCTAGTGGGTCCTACGAGCAGTACTTC
CASSRASGSYEQYF
>once|TRBD2|TRBV5-1|TRBJ2-2
TGCGCCAGCAGTTCTCGGACTAGCGGGGGTGGAACCGGGGAGCTGTTTTTT
CASSSRTSGGGTGELFF
>-|-|TRBV9|TRBJ1-4
TGTGCCAGCAGCCCTCAAAGGGGCACAGGTGGGGAAAAACTGTTTTTT
CASSPQRGTGGEKLFF
>-|TRBD1|TRBV7-3|TRBJ2-7
TGTGCCAAAGACAGGGAATTCGGCGAGCAGTACTTC
CAKDREFGEQYF
>-|-|TRBV25-1|TRBJ2-3
TGTGCCAGCAGTGAATTGGGCGGTAGCGGATCCACAGATACGCAGTATTTT
CASSELGGSGSTDTQYF
>-|TRBD2|TRBV5-4|TRBJ2-5
TGTGCCAGCAGCTTAACTAGCGGGGGGTCGGAGACCCAGTACTTC
CASSLTSGGSETQYF
>once|TRBD1|TRBV6-1|TRBJ2-5
TGTGCCAGCAGTTTCAAGTGGACAGGCCAAGAGACCCAGTACTTC
CASSFKWTGQETQYF
>-|-|TRBV27|TRBJ2-3
TGTGCCAGCAGTTTAGAGGGGGGGACCACAGATACGCAGTATTTT
CASSLEGGTTDTQYF
>-|-|TRBV19|TRBJ1-2
TGTGCCAGGCCGTATGGGGATGGCTACACCTTC
CARPYGDGYTF
>-|-|TRBV7-2|TRBJ1-1
TGTGCCAGCAGCCGCGCGGCAGGTCTGAACACTGAAGCTTTCTTT
CASSRAAGLNTEAFF